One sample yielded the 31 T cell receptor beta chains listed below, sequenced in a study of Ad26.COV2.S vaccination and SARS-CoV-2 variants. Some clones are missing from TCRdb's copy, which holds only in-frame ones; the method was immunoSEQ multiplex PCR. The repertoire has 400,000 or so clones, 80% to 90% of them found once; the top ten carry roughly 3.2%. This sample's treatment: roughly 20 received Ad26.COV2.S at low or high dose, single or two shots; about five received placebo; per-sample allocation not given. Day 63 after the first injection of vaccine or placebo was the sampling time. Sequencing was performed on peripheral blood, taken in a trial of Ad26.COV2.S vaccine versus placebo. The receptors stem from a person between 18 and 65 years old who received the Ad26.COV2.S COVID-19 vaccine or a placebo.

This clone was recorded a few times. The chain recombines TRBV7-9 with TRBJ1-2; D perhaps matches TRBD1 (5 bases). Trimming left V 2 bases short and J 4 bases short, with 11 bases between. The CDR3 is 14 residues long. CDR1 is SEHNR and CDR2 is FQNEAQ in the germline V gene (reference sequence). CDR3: CASSLQGYGYGYTF. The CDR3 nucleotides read TGTGCCAGCAGCTTACAGGGCTACGGCTATGGCTACACCTTC.

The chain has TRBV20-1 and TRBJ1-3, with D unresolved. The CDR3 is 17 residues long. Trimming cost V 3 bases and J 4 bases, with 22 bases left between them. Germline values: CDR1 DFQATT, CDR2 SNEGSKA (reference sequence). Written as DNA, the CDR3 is TGCAGTGCTAGTCCTCGGGCAGGCGAATTGTTCGGAAACACCATATATTTT. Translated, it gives CSASPRAGELFGNTIYF.

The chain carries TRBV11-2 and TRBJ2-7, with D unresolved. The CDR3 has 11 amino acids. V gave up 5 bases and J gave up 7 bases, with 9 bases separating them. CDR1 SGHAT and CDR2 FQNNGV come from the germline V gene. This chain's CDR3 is CASSKLREQYF. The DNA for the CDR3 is TGTGCCAGCAGCAAGTTGAGGGAGCAGTACTTC.

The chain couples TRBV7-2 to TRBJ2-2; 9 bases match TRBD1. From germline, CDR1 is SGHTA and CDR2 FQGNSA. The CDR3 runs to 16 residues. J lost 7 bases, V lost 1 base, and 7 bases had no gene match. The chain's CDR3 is CASSLGDRVGGGELFF. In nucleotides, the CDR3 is TGTGCCAGCAGCTTAGGGGACAGGGTCGGCGGCGGGGAGCTGTTTTTT.

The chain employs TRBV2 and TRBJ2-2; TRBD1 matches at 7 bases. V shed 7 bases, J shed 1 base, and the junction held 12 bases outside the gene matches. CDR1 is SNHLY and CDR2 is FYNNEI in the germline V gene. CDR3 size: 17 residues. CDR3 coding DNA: TGTGCCAGCACAAGGGGGCAGGACGACTTGAACACCGGGGAGCTGTTTTTT. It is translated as CASTRGQDDLNTGELFF.

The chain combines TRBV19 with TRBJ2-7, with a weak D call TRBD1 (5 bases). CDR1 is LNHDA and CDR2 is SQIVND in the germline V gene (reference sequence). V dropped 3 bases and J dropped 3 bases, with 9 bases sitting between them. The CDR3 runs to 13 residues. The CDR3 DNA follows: TGTGCCAGTAGTATGCAGGGTGGCTACGAGCAGTACTTC. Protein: CASSMQGGYEQYF.

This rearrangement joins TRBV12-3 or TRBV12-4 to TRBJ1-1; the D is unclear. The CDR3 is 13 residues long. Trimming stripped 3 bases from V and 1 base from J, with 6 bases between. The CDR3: CASSFRTNTEAFF. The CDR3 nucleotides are TGTGCCAGCAGTTTTCGGACGAACACTGAAGCTTTCTTT.

Here the CDR3 DNA reads TGTGCTAGTGGTTTGGTACTTGAGGGACTAATGAACACTGAAGCTTTCTTT. Translating it yields CASGLVLEGLMNTEAFF. The genes are TRBV12-5 and TRBJ1-1, with TRBD1 as a possible D gene (5 bases). CDR1 is LGHNT and CDR2 is FRNRAP in the germline V gene. The CDR3 is made up of 17 amino acids. V lost 0 bases to trimming and J lost 0 bases, with 14 bases between them.

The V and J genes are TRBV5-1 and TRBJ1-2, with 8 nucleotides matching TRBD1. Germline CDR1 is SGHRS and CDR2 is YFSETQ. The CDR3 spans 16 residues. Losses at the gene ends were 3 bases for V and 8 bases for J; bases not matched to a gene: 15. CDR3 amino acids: CASSYRDRFPLEGYTF. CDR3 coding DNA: TGCGCCAGCAGCTACCGGGACAGGTTCCCTTTGGAGGGCTACACCTTC.

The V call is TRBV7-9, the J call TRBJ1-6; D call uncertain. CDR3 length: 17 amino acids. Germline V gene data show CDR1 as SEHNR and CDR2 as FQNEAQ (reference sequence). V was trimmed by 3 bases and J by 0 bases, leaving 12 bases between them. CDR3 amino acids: CASSFGVRGSYNSPLHF. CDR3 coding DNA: TGTGCCAGCAGCTTTGGGGTACGAGGCTCCTATAATTCACCCCTCCACTTT.

CDR3 sequence reads: CASSSDPTGGFSPLHF. The CDR3 bases are TGTGCCAGCAGTTCGGATCCAACAGGGGGCTTCTCACCCCTCCACTTT. This chain links TRBV6-5 with TRBJ1-6; 9 nucleotides agree with TRBD1. Unmatched junction bases numbered 11, after V lost 4 bases and J lost 10 bases. Germline V gene lookup returns CDR1 MNHEY and CDR2 SVGAGI. This CDR3 has 16 residues.

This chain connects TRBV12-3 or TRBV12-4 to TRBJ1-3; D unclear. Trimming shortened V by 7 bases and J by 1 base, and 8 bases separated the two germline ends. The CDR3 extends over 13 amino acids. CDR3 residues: CASTLSSGNTIYF. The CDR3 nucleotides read TGTGCCAGCACCCTATCTTCTGGAAACACCATATATTTT.

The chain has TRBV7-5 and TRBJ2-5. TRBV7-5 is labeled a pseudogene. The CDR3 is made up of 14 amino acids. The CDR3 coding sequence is TGTGTCAGAAGAATTAGGGACGGCGCGGCGACCCAGTACTTC. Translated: CVRRIRDGAATQYF.

The DNA of the CDR3 is TGTGCCATCAGTGAGAACCGGGGCTTACTGAAAAATACGCAGTATTTT. Its translation: CAISENRGLLKNTQYF. This chain joins TRBV10-3 and TRBJ2-3; D possibly matches TRBD1 or TRBD2 (5 bases each). The CDR3 sequence is 16 residues long. Germline V gene data show CDR1 as ENHRY and CDR2 as SYGVKD. V dropped 2 bases and J dropped 7 bases, with 19 bases sitting between them.

In DNA form, the CDR3 reads TGTGCCAGCAGTTTGTTCCCAGGGGAAAATGGCTACACCTTC. Translating it yields CASSLFPGENGYTF. V gene TRBV27 combines with J gene TRBJ1-2, with a weak D call TRBD1 (6 bases). In germline, CDR1 is MNHEY, CDR2 SMNVEV (reference sequence). CDR3 size: 14 residues. The germline V and J ends were trimmed by 3 bases and 6 bases, with 14 bases remaining between them.

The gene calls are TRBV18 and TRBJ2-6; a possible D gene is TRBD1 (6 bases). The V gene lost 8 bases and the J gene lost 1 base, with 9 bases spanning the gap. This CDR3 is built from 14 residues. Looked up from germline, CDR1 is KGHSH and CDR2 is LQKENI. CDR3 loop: CASKQGSGANVLTF. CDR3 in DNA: TGTGCCAGCAAACAGGGATCTGGGGCCAACGTCCTGACTTTC.

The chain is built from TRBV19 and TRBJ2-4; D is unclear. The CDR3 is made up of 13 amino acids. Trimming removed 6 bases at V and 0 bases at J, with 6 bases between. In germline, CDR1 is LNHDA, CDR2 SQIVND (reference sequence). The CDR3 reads CASRAIAKNIQYF. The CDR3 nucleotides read TGTGCCAGTAGGGCAATAGCCAAAAACATTCAGTACTTC.

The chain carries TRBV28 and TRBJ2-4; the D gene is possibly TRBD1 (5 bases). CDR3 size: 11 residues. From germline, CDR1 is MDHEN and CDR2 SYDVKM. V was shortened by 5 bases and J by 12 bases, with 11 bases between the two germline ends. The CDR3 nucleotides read TGTGCCAGCAGTGCGCGGACAACTCAGTACTTC. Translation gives CASSARTTQYF.

The CDR3 sequence is CAISESPGGELFF. For the CDR3, the DNA is TGTGCCATCAGTGAGTCGCCGGGCGGGGAGCTGTTTTTT. The gene calls are TRBV10-3 and TRBJ2-2, with D unclear. The germline V and J ends were trimmed by 0 bases and 7 bases, with 6 bases remaining between them. Germline lookup yields CDR1 ENHRY and CDR2 SYGVKD. This CDR3 is built from 13 residues.

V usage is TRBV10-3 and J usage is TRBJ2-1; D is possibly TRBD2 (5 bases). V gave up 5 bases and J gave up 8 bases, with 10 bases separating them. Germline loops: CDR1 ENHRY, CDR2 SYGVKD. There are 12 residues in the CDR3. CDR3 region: CAISPQRDEQFF. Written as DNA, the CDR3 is TGTGCCATCAGTCCCCAGAGGGATGAGCAGTTCTTC.

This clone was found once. Written as DNA, the CDR3 is TGTGCCAGCAGTTCGGGCCCTACAAAGCGGGACACCGGGGAGCTGTTTTTT. Residues: CASSSGPTKRDTGELFF. The chain combines TRBV5-8 with TRBJ2-2, with D possibly TRBD2 on 6 matching bases. V lost 5 bases to trimming and J lost 3 bases, with 20 bases between them. Germline loops: CDR1 SGHTS, CDR2 YDEGEE. This CDR3 spans 17 amino acids.

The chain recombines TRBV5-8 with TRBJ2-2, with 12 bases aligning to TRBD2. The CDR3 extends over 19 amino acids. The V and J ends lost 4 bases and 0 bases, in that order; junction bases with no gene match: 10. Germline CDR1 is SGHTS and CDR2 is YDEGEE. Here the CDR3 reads CASSHPGTSGFTNTGELFF. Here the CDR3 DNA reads TGTGCCAGCAGCCACCCCGGGACTAGCGGGTTTACGAACACCGGGGAGCTGTTTTTT.

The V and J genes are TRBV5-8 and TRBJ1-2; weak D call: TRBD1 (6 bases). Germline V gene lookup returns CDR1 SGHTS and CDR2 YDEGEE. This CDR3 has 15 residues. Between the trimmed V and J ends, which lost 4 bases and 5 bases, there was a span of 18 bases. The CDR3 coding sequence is TGTGCCAGCAGCATTAGCTGGGGGCTAGGATATGGCTACACCTTC. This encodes CASSISWGLGYGYTF.

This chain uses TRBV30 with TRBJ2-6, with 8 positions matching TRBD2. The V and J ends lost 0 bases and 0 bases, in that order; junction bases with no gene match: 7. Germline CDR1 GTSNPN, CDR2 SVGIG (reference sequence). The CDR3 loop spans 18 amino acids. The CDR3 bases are TGTGCCTGGAGTGTGGGGCGGGGGGCACACTCTGGGGCCAACGTCCTGACTTTC. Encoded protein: CAWSVGRGAHSGANVLTF. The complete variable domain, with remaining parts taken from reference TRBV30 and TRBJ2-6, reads SQTIHQWPATLVQPVGSPLSLECTVEGTSNPNLYWYRQAAGRGLQLLFYSVGIGQISSEVPQNLSASRPQDRQFILSSKKLLLSDSGFYLCAWSVGRGAHSGANVLTFGAGSRLTVL.

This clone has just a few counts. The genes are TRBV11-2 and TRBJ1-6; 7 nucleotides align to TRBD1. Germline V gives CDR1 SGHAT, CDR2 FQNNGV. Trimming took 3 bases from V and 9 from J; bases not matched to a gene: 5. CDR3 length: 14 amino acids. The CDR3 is CASSFRQGGSPLHF. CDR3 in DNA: TGTGCCAGCAGCTTTCGACAGGGAGGTTCACCCCTCCACTTT. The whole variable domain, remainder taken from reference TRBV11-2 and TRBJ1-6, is EAGVAQSPRYKIIEKRQSVAFWCNPISGHATLYWYQQILGQGPKLLIQFQNNGVVDDSQLPKDRFSAERLKGVDSTLKIQPAKLEDSAVYLCASSFRQGGSPLHFGNGTRLTVT.

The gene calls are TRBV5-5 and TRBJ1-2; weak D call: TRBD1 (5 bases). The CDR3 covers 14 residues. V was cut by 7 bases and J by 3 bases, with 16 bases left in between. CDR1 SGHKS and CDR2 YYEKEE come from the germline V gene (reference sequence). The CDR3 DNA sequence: TGTGCCAGCTCCCAAACTGGGGGGGACTATGGCTACACCTTC. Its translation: CASSQTGGDYGYTF.

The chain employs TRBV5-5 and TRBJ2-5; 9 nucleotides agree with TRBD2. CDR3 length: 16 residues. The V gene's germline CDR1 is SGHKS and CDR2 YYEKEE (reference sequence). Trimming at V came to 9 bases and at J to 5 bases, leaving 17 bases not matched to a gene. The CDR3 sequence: CATLAGGGAGGETQYF. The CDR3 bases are TGTGCCACTCTAGCAGGCGGGGGGGCCGGAGGGGAGACCCAGTACTTC.

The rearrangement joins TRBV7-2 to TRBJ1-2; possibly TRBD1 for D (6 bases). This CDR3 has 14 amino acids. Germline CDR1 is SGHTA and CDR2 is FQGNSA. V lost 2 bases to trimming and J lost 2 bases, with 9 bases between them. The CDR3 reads CASSLSGANYGYTF. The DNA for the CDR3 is TGTGCCAGCAGCTTATCGGGGGCGAACTATGGCTACACCTTC.

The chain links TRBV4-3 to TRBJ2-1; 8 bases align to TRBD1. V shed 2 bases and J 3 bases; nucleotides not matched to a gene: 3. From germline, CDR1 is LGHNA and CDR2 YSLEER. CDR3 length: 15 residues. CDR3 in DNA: TGCGCCAGCAGCCAATTGACAGGGGTCTACAATGAGCAGTTCTTC. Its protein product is CASSQLTGVYNEQFF.

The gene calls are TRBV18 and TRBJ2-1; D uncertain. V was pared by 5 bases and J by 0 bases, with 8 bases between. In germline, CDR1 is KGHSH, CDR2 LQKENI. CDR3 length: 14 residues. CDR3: CASSSSSSYNEQFF. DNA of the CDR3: TGTGCCAGCTCAAGTAGTAGCTCCTACAATGAGCAGTTCTTC.

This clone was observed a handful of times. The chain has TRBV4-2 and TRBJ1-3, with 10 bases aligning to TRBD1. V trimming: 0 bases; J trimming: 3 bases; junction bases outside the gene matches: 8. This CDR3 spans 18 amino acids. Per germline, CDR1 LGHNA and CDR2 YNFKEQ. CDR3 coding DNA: TGTGCCAGCAGCCAAGAGTCCCCGACAGGGGGCTTTGGAAACACCATATATTTT. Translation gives CASSQESPTGGFGNTIYF.